This note documents a single TCR beta chain sequence. Clones were read by immunoSEQ multiplex PCR, and TCRdb kept only the in-frame ones, dropping some. The profile covers 400,000 to 450,000 clones, with less than 95% appearing a single time and 0.55% to 0.75% taken by the ten largest. The data belong to a study of blood T cell repertoires in COVID-19. Trimming at V came to 2 bases and at J to 7 bases, leaving 6 bases not matched to a gene. Germline V gene sequence: CDR1 ENHRY, CDR2 SYGVKD. This CDR3 contains 15 residues. Residents of about two dozen US areas, aged about 18 to 89 years, made up the participants.

Sequencing was done on a sample of PBMCs or T cells enriched from blood (not recorded which). This receptor was identified in a man between 18 and 29 years old who had recovered from COVID-19. V usage is TRBV10-3 and J usage is TRBJ2-1; 9 bases are a match to TRBD1. The CDR3 protein is CAISERQGGANEQFF. CDR3 bases: TGTGCCATCAGTGAGAGACAGGGGGGGGCAAATGAGCAGTTCTTC.